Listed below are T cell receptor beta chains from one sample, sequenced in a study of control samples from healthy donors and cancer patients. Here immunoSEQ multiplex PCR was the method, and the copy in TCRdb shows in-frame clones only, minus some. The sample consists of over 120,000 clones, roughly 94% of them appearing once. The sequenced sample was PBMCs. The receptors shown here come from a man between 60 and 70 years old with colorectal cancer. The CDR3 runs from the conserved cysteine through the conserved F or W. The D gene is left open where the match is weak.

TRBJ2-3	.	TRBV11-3	CASSFSDTQYF
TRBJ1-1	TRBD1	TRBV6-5	CASSYPGGTEAFF
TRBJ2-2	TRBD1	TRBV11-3	CASSRSNAGTGITGELFF
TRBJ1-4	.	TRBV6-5	CASRHKSYEKLFF
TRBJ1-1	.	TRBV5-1	CASSFTVGDAEAFF
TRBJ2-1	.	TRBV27	CASRDTGRYNEQFF
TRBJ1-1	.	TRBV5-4	CASSFTLTVTNTEAFF
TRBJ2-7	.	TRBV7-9	CASSFGQNYEQYF
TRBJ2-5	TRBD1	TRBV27	CASTPSGRGETQYF
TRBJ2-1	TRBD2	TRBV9	CASSIRTSGYNEQFF
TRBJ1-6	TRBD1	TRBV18	CASSPPETGSSPLHF
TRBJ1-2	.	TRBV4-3	CASSQEFWGDYGYTF
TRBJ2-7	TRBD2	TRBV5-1	CASSFASGVSYEQYF
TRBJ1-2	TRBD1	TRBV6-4	CASSDLGTGSGYTF
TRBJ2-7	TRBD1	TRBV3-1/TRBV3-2	CASSQGIGGHYEQYF
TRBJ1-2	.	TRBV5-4	CASSRKAVYGYTF
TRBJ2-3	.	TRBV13	CASSFGFTDTQYF
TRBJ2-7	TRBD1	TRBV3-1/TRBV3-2	CASSPPGTGVEQYF
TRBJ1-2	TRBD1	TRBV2	CASSLTGTGASGYTF
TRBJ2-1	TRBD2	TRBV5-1	CASSLQPSGGNEQFF
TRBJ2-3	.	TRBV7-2	CASSPQGDTQYF
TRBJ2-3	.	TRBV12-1	CASSGQGGDTQYF
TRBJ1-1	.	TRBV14	CASSLILNTEAFF
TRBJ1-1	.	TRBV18	CASSASERGSMNTEAFF
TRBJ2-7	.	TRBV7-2	CASSPAIEQYF
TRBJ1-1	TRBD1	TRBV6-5	CASNDRGGNTEAFF
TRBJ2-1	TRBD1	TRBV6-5	CASSYQGAQGNEQFF
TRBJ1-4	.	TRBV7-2	CASSLDWRGRPGEKLFF
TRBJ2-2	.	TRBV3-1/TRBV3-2	CASSHTGAYTGELFF
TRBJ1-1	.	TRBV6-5	CASSYDRRNTEAFF
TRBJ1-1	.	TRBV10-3	CAISEYGGPNTEAFF
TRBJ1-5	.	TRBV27	CASSKDNQGNQPQHF
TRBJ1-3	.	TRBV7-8	CASSLVTGASGNTIYF
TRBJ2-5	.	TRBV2	CASRGLGETQYF
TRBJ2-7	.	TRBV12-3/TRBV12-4	CASSSGLIYEQYF